The present T cell receptor (beta chain) was sequenced within a study of blood T cell repertoires in COVID-19. This clone was seen a single time. Germline CDR1 LGHNA, CDR2 YNFKEQ. Trimming pared 0 bases from V and 0 bases from J, leaving 11 bases between. The length of the CDR3 is 16 residues. Data came from immunoSEQ multiplex PCR; TCRdb stores just in-frame clones and leaves some out. The data show some 150,000 clones, roughly nine tenths seen once. The gene calls are TRBV4-2 and TRBJ1-2; D ambiguous. The specimen sequenced was peripheral blood. This TCR was sampled from a man aged 50 or older with acute or convalescent COVID-19. CDR3 amino acids: CASSQDKNSANYGYTF. The CDR3 nucleotides read TGTGCCAGCAGCCAAGATAAGAATTCGGCTAACTATGGCTACACCTTC.